The sequence of this T cell receptor (beta chain) was determined in a study of blood T cell repertoires in COVID-19. Sequencing used immunoSEQ multiplex PCR; TCRdb keeps in-frame clones, though not all of them. The sample records about 440,000 clones, roughly 90% being singletons. With V trimmed by 5 bases and J by 3 bases, 9 bases remained unmatched. The V gene's germline CDR1 is SGHVS and CDR2 FQNEAQ. The CDR3 consists of 17 residues. The gene calls are TRBV7-8 and TRBJ2-1; 11 nucleotides agree with TRBD2. The TCR comes from a woman aged 25 to 39 with acute or convalescent COVID-19. The source material was peripheral blood. CDR3 DNA sequence: TGTGCCAGCAGCGTAGGGACTAGCGGCTCCTTCTACAATGAGCAGTTCTTC. It translates to CASSVGTSGSFYNEQFF.